This T cell receptor (beta chain) was retrieved from a study of blood T cell repertoires in COVID-19 (dated by TCRdb to about 2020). Background on the whole study: Samples covering the acute and convalescent phases of COVID-19 were provided by collaborators in the United States, Italy and Spain. The prospective study material was composed of cDNA or gDNA derived from T cells, B-cell-depleted T cells, or PBMCs. The dataset comprised deeply sampled blood TCRbeta repertoires from subjects exposed to, actively infected with, or recovered from COVID-19. The repertoires were released in a freely available public database intended as a resource for research on the immune response to SARS-CoV-2. Samples came from the ongoing ImmuneRACE study (first 160 participants) plus 1,254 subjects from 6 global collaborators. Nearly every sample came with metadata listing a de-identified subject ID, COVID-19 status, age in years and sex. HLA class I and class II types, where available, came from metadata supplied by the sample provider rather than from assay-based typing.

The immunoSEQ Assay, a bias-controlled multiplex PCR, was used to amplify TCRbeta CDR3 regions from genomic DNA. Turning to the authors' computational methods: The number of nucleated cells in each sample was estimated from the amplification of reference gene primers within the assay. To quantify the absolute abundance of each unique TCRbeta CDR3 rearrangement, sequence reads were collapsed and filtered. For each sample, productive Simpson clonality was calculated as the square root of Simpson's diversity index across productive rearrangements. TCRdb took over this immuneACCESS table, retaining in-frame rearrangements with V and J assigned. Such tables are incomplete; in checked studies, under half of the missing clones stem from an unresolved V gene, and the remainder is unexplained. The V and J calls and clone size are taken from that table; D and trimming were inferred from the DNA. The sample table contains 140,000 or so clones; only one count was recorded for 75% to 85% of them. The ten largest clones take up 4% to 4.5% of the sample.

Its CDR3 holds 15 amino acids, cysteine through phenylalanine. Only the CDR3 portion is preserved as DNA: 45 bases, with reading frame beginning at the first base. Deletion took 1 base off V and 0 bases off J, with a span of 7 bases between the germline ends. CDR1 and CDR2 were assigned from the germline V gene as MDHEN and SYDVKM. As concerns this clone: The antigen it recognizes is unknown. No much larger clone exists at a distance of one base, and base qualities are not known.

Whole blood was collected in K2EDTA tubes by collaborating institutions according to the institutions' own protocols. Collaborator samples were shipped for TCRbeta analysis as frozen whole blood, isolated PBMCs, or DNA extracted from either sample type. Here is what the overall study found, with its caveats: The quantity of clinical and demographic metadata differed by source and by participant and was supplied without curation.

The rearrangement combines TRBV28 with TRBJ2-1; the D gene is unclear. The TCR was taken from a man between 60 and 75 years old with acute or convalescent COVID-19. Sequences were obtained from peripheral blood. The encoded CDR3 is CASSLSGSSYNEQFF. In nucleotide form, the sequence is TGTGCCAGCAGTTTATCGGGTAGCTCCTACAATGAGCAGTTCTTC.